The clone carrying this TCR beta chain appeared a few times. Its antigen is not identified. The data derive from a study of CD4 T cells in relation to SARS-CoV-2 and coronaviruses. Clones were sequenced by immunoSEQ multiplex PCR, and TCRdb holds only the in-frame ones, with some missing. The table records about 23,000 clones, around 78% of them present only once. The CDR3 length is 14 residues. The germline V gene has CDR1 LNHDA and CDR2 SQIVND (reference sequence). After removal of 6 bases from V and 3 bases from J, the junction contained 5 bases not matched to a gene. CD4+ T cells from unexposed donors were obtained before the COVID-19 pandemic (2011-2018). CD4+ T cells were isolated from the cells after around 9 days of culture.

The sample was CD4+ T cells from PBMCs, cultured in vitro. The sequence derives from a human donor in good health. The chain employs TRBV19 and TRBJ1-5; TRBD1 matches at 7 bases. CDR3 residues: CASSRTGVNQPQHF. The DNA for the CDR3 is TGTGCCAGTAGCCGTACAGGGGTCAATCAGCCCCAGCATTTT.